These T cell receptor beta chains were read from a single sample in a study of patients and donors after allogeneic stem cell transplantation. MiXCR, run by TCRdb on the RT-PCR reads, gives a single entry per CDR3 protein. The sample contains over 65,000 distinct CDR3 sequences, less than 30% of which appear only once. The sequenced sample was blood, either unsorted or a sorted T cell fraction (not recorded which). The receptors shown here come from a human donor who was either an allogeneic HSCT recipient or a stem cell or donor lymphocyte infusion donor (not recorded which). It is not recorded whose cells these are; they may come from a transplant donor. Each CDR3 is given with its conserved first and last residue. A D gene is named only where the DNA matches it firmly. Some rows mark clone size as missing; the rest say once, few, many or name a class of expanded clone.

CDR3 DNA | CDR3 protein | D gene | V gene | clone size | J gene
TGTGCCAGCAGCTTAATGTGGGGGGAGACCCAGTACTTC | CASSLMWGETQYF | . | TRBV7-2 | . | TRBJ2-5
TGCAGTGCTAGTGCCTTCGCCGGGATAGGAGGGAATGAGCAGTTCTTC | CSASAFAGIGGNEQFF | . | TRBV20-1 | . | TRBJ2-1
TGTGCCAGCAGTTCCCAGGACAGGGGGCTAAGGGGCTACACCTTC | CASSSQDRGLRGYTF | TRBD1 | TRBV12-3/TRBV12-4 | . | TRBJ1-2
TGTGCCAGCAGCAGGTACCCGGGGGTTATGAACACTGAAGCTTTCTTT | CASSRYPGVMNTEAFF | . | TRBV7-9 | few | TRBJ1-1
TGTGCCAGCAGTTACTCGCCCGGGACAGGAGGCTATGGCTACACCTTC | CASSYSPGTGGYGYTF | TRBD1 | TRBV6-2/TRBV6-3 | . | TRBJ1-2
TGCAGCGTTGCGGGGGGGCTTCCCTACAATGAGCAGTTCTTC | CSVAGGLPYNEQFF | TRBD2 | TRBV29-1 | . | TRBJ2-1
TGCAGTGCTACCAGTAACAGGGATGGCTACACCTTC | CSATSNRDGYTF | . | TRBV20-1 | . | TRBJ1-2
TGTGCCAGCAGCCATCAAAGCACTGAAGCTTTCTTT | CASSHQSTEAFF | . | TRBV3-1 | few | TRBJ1-1
TGTGCCAGCAGCGCTTACCGGGACAGGGGCCTCAATGAGCAGTTCTTC | CASSAYRDRGLNEQFF | TRBD1 | TRBV9 | few | TRBJ2-1
TGCAGTGCTAGAGATCGTGGGGGTCGGAGCTATGGCTACACCTTC | CSARDRGGRSYGYTF | . | TRBV20-1 | few | TRBJ1-2
TGTGCCAGCAGCTTAGGGGTAGCACAAGAGACCCAGTACTTC | CASSLGVAQETQYF | . | TRBV7-2 | . | TRBJ2-5
TGTGCCAGCAGCTTAGATCCTCCCCACGAGCAGTACTTC | CASSLDPPHEQYF | . | TRBV5-6 | . | TRBJ2-7
TGTGCCAGCAGCTTATGGTCTTACAATGAGCAGTTCTTC | CASSLWSYNEQFF | . | TRBV7-9 | . | TRBJ2-1
TGTGCCAGCAGTTTCGACAGCTATGGCTACACCTTC | CASSFDSYGYTF | . | TRBV12-3/TRBV12-4 | . | TRBJ1-2
TGCAGTGCTTCCTCGCCTGCAACTAATGAAAAACTGTTTTTT | CSASSPATNEKLFF | . | TRBV20-1 | . | TRBJ1-4
TGTGCCAGCAGTTTAAGCCGGGGGGGGCGTGAGCAGTTCTTC | CASSLSRGGREQFF | TRBD2 | TRBV27 | . | TRBJ2-1
TGTGCCAGTAGTACCCGGTACGTCAGCAATCAGCCCCAGCATTTT | CASSTRYVSNQPQHF | . | TRBV19 | . | TRBJ1-5
TGCGCCAGCAGCTTGGAAGGGGGAGTAAACACCATATATTTT | CASSLEGGVNTIYF | . | TRBV5-1 | . | TRBJ1-3
TGTGCCAGCACCGTTTTTAGCGGGAGTGATGAGCAGTTCTTC | CASTVFSGSDEQFF | TRBD2 | TRBV7-2 | . | TRBJ2-1
TGCAGCGCGGCTGGGCAGGGGATATTCTATGGCTACACCTTC | CSAAGQGIFYGYTF | . | TRBV20-1 | few | TRBJ1-2
TGTGCCAGCAGCCTGGACAGGGGAGGCACAGATACGCAGTATTTT | CASSLDRGGTDTQYF | TRBD1 | TRBV7-9 | few | TRBJ2-3
TGCGCCAGCAGCTTCACACAGGGGCACTCCTACGAGCAGTACTTC | CASSFTQGHSYEQYF | TRBD1 | TRBV4-1 | . | TRBJ2-7
TGTGCCATCAGTGAGAGGGAAGGGCGAAACGAGCAGTACTTC | CAISEREGRNEQYF | . | TRBV10-3 | . | TRBJ2-7
TGTGCCAGCAGTTTACCGGGACTACAAGAGACCCAGTACTTC | CASSLPGLQETQYF | TRBD2 | TRBV12-3/TRBV12-4 | . | TRBJ2-5
TGCGCCAGCAGCTTACAGGGGATGGTGAATGAGCAGTTCTTC | CASSLQGMVNEQFF | TRBD1 | TRBV5-1 | few | TRBJ2-1
TGCGCCAGCAGCCAAGATCAACTTCGGACAGGGTTGATAGATACGCAGTATTTT | CASSQDQLRTGLIDTQYF | TRBD1 | TRBV4-1 | . | TRBJ2-3
TGTGCCAGCAGGGATAGCCTAAGCAATCAGCCCCAGCATTTT | CASRDSLSNQPQHF | . | TRBV27 | few | TRBJ1-5
TGTGCCAGCAGTCGCTCGACTAGCGGACCCAATGAGCAGTTCTTC | CASSRSTSGPNEQFF | TRBD2 | TRBV12-3/TRBV12-4 | . | TRBJ2-1
TGTGCCAGCAGCCCGGGACAGCTGAACACTGAAGCTTTCTTT | CASSPGQLNTEAFF | TRBD1 | TRBV7-2 | . | TRBJ1-1
TGTGCCAGCAGTCCACTAGCGGGAGCGGTGGAGACCCAGTACTTC | CASSPLAGAVETQYF | TRBD2 | TRBV28 | . | TRBJ2-5
TGTGCCAGCAGTCCAGAACAGGGGTTCGGCAATCAGCCCCAGCATTTT | CASSPEQGFGNQPQHF | TRBD1 | TRBV6-2/TRBV6-3 | . | TRBJ1-5
TGTGCCACCGAGGGGACTAGCGGGAGGGCCCCAGATACGCAGTATTTT | CATEGTSGRAPDTQYF | TRBD2 | TRBV24-1 | . | TRBJ2-3
TGTGCCAGCAGAATGGACAGGCTCAAAGAGACCCAGTACTTC | CASRMDRLKETQYF | TRBD1 | TRBV12-3/TRBV12-4 | few | TRBJ2-5
TGCAGTGCTAGAACTAGCGGCTACGAGCAGTACTTC | CSARTSGYEQYF | TRBD2 | TRBV20-1 | . | TRBJ2-7
TGTGCCAGCAGTTCGGGACAGGCCCCCTACGAGCAGTACTTC | CASSSGQAPYEQYF | TRBD1 | TRBV28 | few | TRBJ2-7
TGCGCCAGCAGCTTGGATGGTCTGAATGAAAAACTGTTTTTT | CASSLDGLNEKLFF | . | TRBV5-1 | . | TRBJ1-4
TGCGCCAGCAGCCAAGATCCCTTTGAGGACAAAAAGCATTTT | CASSQDPFEDKKHF | . | TRBV4-3 | few | TRBJ1-5
TGTGCCAGCAGCTTCAGGGCTAACACAGATACGCAGTATTTT | CASSFRANTDTQYF | . | TRBV7-2 | few | TRBJ2-3
TGTGCTAGTGATCCAGACATGAACACTGAAGCTTTCTTT | CASDPDMNTEAFF | . | TRBV12-5 | many | TRBJ1-1
TGTGCCAGCAGCTTGGACAGGAGCAATCAGCCCCAGCATTTT | CASSLDRSNQPQHF | . | TRBV5-5 | few | TRBJ1-5
TGTGCCAGCAGGGGCACTGCAGGGAGCAACACTGAAGCTTTCTTT | CASRGTAGSNTEAFF | . | TRBV2 | few | TRBJ1-1
TGCAGTGCTCAGGGACAGAGCGCCTACGAGCAGTACTTC | CSAQGQSAYEQYF | TRBD1 | TRBV20-1 | few | TRBJ2-7
TGCGCCAGCAGCTTCAGGTTACAGGGACCCTACGAGCAGTACTTC | CASSFRLQGPYEQYF | . | TRBV5-1 | few | TRBJ2-7
TGTGCCAGCATTCTCCGGTGGGACAGGGGTAGCGCTGAAGCTTTCTTT | CASILRWDRGSAEAFF | TRBD1 | TRBV7-2 | . | TRBJ1-1
TGTGCCAGCAGCCTTCGAGCGAAAGCGGACAGGGGGGATTCACCCCTCCACTTT | CASSLRAKADRGDSPLHF | TRBD1 | TRBV9 | few | TRBJ1-6
TGTGCCAGCAGCCGAATACTCGGGCCGCAATTCTATGGCTACACCTTC | CASSRILGPQFYGYTF | . | TRBV3-1 | . | TRBJ1-2
TGTGCCAGCAGTGAATTTCAGACAGCACGCTCCTACAATGAGCAGTTCTTC | CASSEFQTARSYNEQFF | . | TRBV6-1 | few | TRBJ2-1
TGTGCCAGCACTGAAGTAGGACGGTACTATGGCTACACCTTC | CASTEVGRYYGYTF | . | TRBV6-1 | . | TRBJ1-2
TGCAGCGTTGAGTCGGTGATGGTCAGGCGAGGGGACACTGAAGCTTTCTTT | CSVESVMVRRGDTEAFF | . | TRBV29-1 | few | TRBJ1-1
TGTGCCAGCAGTTACATTAGCGGGTATGAGCAGTTCTTC | CASSYISGYEQFF | TRBD2 | TRBV6-5 | few | TRBJ2-1
TGCGCCAGCAGCTTCCAGGGCAGGGACACTGAAGCTTTCTTT | CASSFQGRDTEAFF | . | TRBV5-1 | many | TRBJ1-1
TGTGCCAGCAGTTTATCGGCCAGGATCCAAGAGACCCAGTACTTC | CASSLSARIQETQYF | . | TRBV27 | . | TRBJ2-5
TGTGCCAGCAGACCATACCGGGCAGGGGAGCACAATGAGCAGTTCTTC | CASRPYRAGEHNEQFF | . | TRBV6-5 | once | TRBJ2-1
TGTGCCAGCAGGTCCGGCCCTGAAGCTTTCTTT | CASRSGPEAFF | . | TRBV12-3/TRBV12-4 | . | TRBJ1-1
TGTGCCAGCAGTACAGGGGAGGGCTACACCTTC | CASSTGEGYTF | TRBD1 | TRBV12-3/TRBV12-4 | few | TRBJ1-2
TGTGCCAGCAGCCCCCAGATCAGGGCGGTGAACACTGAAGCTTTCTTT | CASSPQIRAVNTEAFF | . | TRBV7-9 | few | TRBJ1-1
TGTGCCAGCAGTTTCGGCAGGGCCCAGCATTTT | CASSFGRAQHF | . | TRBV12-3/TRBV12-4 | few | TRBJ1-5
TGTGCCAGCAGTTTCAGCAGGGGGAGGGACTATGGCTACACCTTC | CASSFSRGRDYGYTF | TRBD1 | TRBV6-6 | . | TRBJ1-2
TGTGCCAGCGCACCCGGAGGGAGCGCTAATGAAAAACTGTTTTTT | CASAPGGSANEKLFF | . | TRBV6-6 | . | TRBJ1-4
TGTGCCAGCAGTTTAGGACGGATCCGGATTTATGGCTACACCTTC | CASSLGRIRIYGYTF | . | TRBV12-3/TRBV12-4 | few | TRBJ1-2